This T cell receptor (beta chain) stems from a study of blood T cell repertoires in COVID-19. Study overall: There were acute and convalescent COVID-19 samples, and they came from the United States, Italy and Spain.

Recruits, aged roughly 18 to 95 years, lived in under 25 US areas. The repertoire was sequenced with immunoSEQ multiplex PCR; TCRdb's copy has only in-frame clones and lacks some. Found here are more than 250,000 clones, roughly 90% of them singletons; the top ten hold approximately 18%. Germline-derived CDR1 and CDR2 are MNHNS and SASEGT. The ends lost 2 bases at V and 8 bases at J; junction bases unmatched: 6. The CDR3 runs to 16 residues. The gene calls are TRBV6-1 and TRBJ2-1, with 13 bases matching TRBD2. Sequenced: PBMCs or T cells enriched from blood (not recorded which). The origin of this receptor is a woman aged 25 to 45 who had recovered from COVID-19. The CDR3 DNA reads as TGTGCCAGCAGTGAATTTAGACTAGCGGGAGGATATGAGCAGTTCTTC. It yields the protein CASSEFRLAGGYEQFF.